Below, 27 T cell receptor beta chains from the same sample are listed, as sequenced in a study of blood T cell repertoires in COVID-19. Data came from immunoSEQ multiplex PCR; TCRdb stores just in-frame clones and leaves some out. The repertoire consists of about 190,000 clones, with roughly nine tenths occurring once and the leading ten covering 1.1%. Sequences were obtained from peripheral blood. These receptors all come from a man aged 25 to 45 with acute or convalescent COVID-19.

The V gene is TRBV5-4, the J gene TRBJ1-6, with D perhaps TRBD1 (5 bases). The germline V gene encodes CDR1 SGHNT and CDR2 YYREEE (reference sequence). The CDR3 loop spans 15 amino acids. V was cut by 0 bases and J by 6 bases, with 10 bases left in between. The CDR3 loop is CASSLVQGGNSPLHF. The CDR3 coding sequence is TGTGCCAGCAGCTTGGTTCAGGGTGGTAATTCACCCCTCCACTTT.

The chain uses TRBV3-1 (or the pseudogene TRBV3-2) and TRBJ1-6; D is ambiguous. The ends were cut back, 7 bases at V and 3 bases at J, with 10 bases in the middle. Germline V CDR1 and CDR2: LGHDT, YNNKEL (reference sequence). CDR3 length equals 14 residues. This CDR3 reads CASKEGFYNSPLHF. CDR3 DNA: TGTGCCAGCAAGGAGGGATTCTATAATTCACCCCTCCACTTT.

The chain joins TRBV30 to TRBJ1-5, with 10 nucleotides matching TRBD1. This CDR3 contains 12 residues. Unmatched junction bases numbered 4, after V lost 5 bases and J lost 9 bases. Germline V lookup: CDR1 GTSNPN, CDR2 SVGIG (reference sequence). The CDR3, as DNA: TGTGCCTGGGGGACAGGGGCTGGGCCCCAGCATTTT. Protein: CAWGTGAGPQHF.

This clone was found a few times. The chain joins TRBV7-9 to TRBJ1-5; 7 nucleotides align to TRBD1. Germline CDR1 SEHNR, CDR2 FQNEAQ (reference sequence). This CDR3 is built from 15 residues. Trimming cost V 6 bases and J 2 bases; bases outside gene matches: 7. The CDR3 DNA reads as TGTGCCAGCAGTCCGACAGGGACGGGCAATCAGCCCCAGCATTTT. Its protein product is CASSPTGTGNQPQHF. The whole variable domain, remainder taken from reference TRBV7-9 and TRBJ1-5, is DTGVSQNPRHKITKRGQNVTFRCDPISEHNRLYWYRQTLGQGPEFLTYFQNEAQLEKSRLLSDRFSAERPKGSFSTLEIQRTEQGDSAMYLCASSPTGTGNQPQHFGDGTRLSIL.

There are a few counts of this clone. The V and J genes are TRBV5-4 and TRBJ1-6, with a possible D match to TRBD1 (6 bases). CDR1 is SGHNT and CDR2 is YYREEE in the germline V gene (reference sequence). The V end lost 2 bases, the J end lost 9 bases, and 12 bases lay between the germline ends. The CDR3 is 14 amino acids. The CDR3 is CASSLGQTLSPLHF. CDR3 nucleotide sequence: TGTGCCAGCAGCTTAGGACAGACCCTTTCACCCCTCCACTTT.

CDR3 nucleotides: TGTGCCAGCAGCCCCGGGTGGGTAGAGGACACTGAAGCTTTCTTT. Protein: CASSPGWVEDTEAFF. The rearrangement joins TRBV11-2 to TRBJ1-1; D is ambiguous. Germline-derived CDR1 and CDR2 are SGHAT and FQNNGV. V was trimmed by 5 bases and J by 3 bases, leaving 16 bases between them. The CDR3 is 15 residues long.

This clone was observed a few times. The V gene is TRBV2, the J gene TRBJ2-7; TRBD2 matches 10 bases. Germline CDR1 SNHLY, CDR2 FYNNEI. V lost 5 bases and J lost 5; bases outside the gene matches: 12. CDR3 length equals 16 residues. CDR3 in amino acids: CASSRSYSGRSHEQYF. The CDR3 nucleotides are TGTGCCAGCAGTCGATCCTATAGCGGGAGGTCCCACGAGCAGTACTTC.

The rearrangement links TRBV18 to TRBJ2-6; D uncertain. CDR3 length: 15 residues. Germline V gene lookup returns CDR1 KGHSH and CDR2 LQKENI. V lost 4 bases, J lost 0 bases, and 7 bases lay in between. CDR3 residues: CASSQLNSGANVLTF. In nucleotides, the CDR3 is TGTGCCAGCTCACAATTAAACTCTGGGGCCAACGTCCTGACTTTC.

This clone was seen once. DNA of the CDR3: TGTGCCAGCTCACCAGCGGGACAGGGGGCGATCAACACTGAAGCTTTCTTT. Translation: CASSPAGQGAINTEAFF. This chain links TRBV18 with TRBJ1-1; 12 nucleotides align to TRBD1. With V trimmed by 2 bases and J by 2 bases, 6 bases remained unmatched. The germline gives CDR1 KGHSH, CDR2 LQKENI. This CDR3 spans 17 amino acids.

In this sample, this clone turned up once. The CDR3 nucleotides are TGCGCCAGCAGCCCAACCGGGACAGAGGGTGAAAAACTGTTTTTT. Translated, it gives CASSPTGTEGEKLFF. The chain recombines TRBV5-1 with TRBJ1-4, with 7 positions matching TRBD1. Losses at the gene ends were 4 bases for V and 7 bases for J; bases not matched to a gene: 10. The CDR3 loop spans 15 amino acids. From germline, CDR1 is SGHRS and CDR2 YFSETQ. The variable domain in full, completed from reference TRBV5-1 and TRBJ1-4, reads KAGVTQTPRYLIKTRGQQVTLSCSPISGHRSVSWYQQTPGQGLQFLFEYFSETQRNKGNFPGRFSGRQFSNSRSEMNVSTLELGDSALYLCASSPTGTEGEKLFFGSGTQLSVL.

The CDR3 loop is CASSQVRYQETQYF. CDR3 nucleotide sequence: TGTGCCAGCAGCCAAGTTCGGTACCAAGAGACCCAGTACTTC. The chain employs TRBV3-1 (or the pseudogene TRBV3-2) and TRBJ2-5; D call uncertain. The V gene's germline CDR1 is LGHDT and CDR2 YNNKEL (reference sequence). Trimming removed 1 base at V and 0 bases at J, with 6 bases between. The CDR3 runs to 14 residues.

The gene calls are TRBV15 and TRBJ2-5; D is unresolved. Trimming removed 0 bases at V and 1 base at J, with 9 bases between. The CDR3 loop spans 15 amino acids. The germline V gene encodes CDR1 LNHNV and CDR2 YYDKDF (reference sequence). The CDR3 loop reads CATSRDPTGQETQYF. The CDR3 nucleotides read TGTGCCACCAGCAGAGATCCAACGGGCCAAGAGACCCAGTACTTC. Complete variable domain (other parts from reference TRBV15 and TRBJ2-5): DAMVIQNPRYQVTQFGKPVTLSCSQTLNHNVMYWYQQKSSQAPKLLFHYYDKDFNNEADTPDNFQSRRPNTSFCFLDIRSPGLGDTAMYLCATSRDPTGQETQYFGPGTRLLVL.

CDR3 DNA sequence: TGTGCCAGTAGTACCCGGGACACGGTCGGGAATGAGCAGTTCTTC. It is translated as CASSTRDTVGNEQFF. The chain couples TRBV19 to TRBJ2-1; D is perhaps TRBD1 (6 bases). Trimming cost V 4 bases and J 7 bases, with 17 bases left between them. Germline values: CDR1 LNHDA, CDR2 SQIVND (reference sequence). This CDR3 region has 15 residues.

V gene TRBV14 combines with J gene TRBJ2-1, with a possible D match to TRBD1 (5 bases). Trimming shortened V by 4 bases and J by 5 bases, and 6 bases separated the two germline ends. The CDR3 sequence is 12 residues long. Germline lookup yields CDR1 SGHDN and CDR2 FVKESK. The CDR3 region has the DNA TGTGCCAGCAGCCGCAGGGACAATGAGCAGTTCTTC. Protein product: CASSRRDNEQFF.

The CDR3 DNA reads as TGTGCCAGCAGTTTGGAAGGGGCCATGTACGAGCAGTACTTC. Its translation: CASSLEGAMYEQYF. This rearrangement joins TRBV28 to TRBJ2-7; D is possibly TRBD1 (5 bases). Trimming pared 3 bases from V and 4 bases from J, leaving 13 bases between. CDR1 is MDHEN and CDR2 is SYDVKM in the germline V gene. CDR3 length: 14 amino acids.

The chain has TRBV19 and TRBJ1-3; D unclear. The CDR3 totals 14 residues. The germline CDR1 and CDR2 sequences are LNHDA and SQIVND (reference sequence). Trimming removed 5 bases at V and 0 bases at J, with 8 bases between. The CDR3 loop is CASSGQYSGNTIYF. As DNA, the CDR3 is TGTGCCAGTAGTGGGCAGTACTCTGGAAACACCATATATTTT.

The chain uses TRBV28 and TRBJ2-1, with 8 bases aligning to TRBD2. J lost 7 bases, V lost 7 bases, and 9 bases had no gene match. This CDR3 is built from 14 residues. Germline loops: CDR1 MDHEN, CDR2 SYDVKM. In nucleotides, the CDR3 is TGTGCCAGCATCTCCAGCGGGAGAGGGAATGAGCAGTTCTTC. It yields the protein CASISSGRGNEQFF.

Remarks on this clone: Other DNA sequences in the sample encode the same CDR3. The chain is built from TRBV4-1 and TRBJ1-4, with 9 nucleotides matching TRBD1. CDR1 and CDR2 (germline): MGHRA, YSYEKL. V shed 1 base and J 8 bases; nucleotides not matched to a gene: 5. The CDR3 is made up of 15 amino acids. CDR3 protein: CASSQVGTGSEKLFF. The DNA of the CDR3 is TGCGCCAGCAGCCAAGTCGGGACAGGGAGCGAAAAACTGTTTTTT.

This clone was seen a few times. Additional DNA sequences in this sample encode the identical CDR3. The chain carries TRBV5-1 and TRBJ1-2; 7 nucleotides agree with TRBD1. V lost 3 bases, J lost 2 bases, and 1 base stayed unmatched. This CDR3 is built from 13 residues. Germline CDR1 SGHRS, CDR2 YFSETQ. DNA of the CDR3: TGCGCCAGCAGCTCGGGACAGAACTATGGCTACACCTTC. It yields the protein CASSSGQNYGYTF.

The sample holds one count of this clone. The CDR3 spells CASSQAGSGRGEQFF. The CDR3 DNA reads as TGTGCCAGCAGCCAAGCGGGGAGCGGGAGAGGCGAGCAGTTCTTC. V gene TRBV3-1 (or the pseudogene TRBV3-2) combines with J gene TRBJ2-1; 8 bases are shared with TRBD2. After removal of 1 base from V and 10 bases from J, the junction contained 9 bases not matched to a gene. Germline CDR1 reads LGHDT; CDR2 reads YNNKEL (reference sequence). The CDR3 has 15 residues.

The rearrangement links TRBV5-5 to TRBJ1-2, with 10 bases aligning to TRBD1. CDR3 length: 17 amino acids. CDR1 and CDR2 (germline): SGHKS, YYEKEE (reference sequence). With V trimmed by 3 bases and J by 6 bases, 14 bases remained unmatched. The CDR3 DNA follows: TGTGCCAGCAGCTATCTCCGGGACAGGGGACAAACGGATGGCTACACCTTC. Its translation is CASSYLRDRGQTDGYTF.

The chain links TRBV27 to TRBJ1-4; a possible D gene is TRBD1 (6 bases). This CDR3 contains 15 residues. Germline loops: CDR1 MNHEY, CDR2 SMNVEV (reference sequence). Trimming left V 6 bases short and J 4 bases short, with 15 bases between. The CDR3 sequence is CASRPSGAFNEKLFF. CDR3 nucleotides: TGTGCCAGCAGGCCTTCAGGGGCGTTTAATGAAAAACTGTTTTTT.

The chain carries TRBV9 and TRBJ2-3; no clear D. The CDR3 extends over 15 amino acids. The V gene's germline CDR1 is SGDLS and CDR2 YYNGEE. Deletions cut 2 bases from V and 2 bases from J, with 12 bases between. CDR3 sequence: CASSVSSVLTDTQYF. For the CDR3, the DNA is TGTGCCAGCAGCGTTTCCTCTGTCCTCACAGATACGCAGTATTTT.

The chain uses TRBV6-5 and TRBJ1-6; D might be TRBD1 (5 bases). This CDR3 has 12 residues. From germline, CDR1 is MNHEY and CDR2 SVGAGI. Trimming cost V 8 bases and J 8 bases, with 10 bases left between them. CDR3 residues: CASFGGDSPLHF. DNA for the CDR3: TGTGCCAGCTTTGGGGGGGATTCACCCCTCCACTTT.

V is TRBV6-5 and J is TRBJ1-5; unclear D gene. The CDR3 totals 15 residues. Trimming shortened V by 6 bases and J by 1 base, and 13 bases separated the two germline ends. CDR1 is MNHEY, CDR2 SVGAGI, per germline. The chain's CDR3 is CASSGRMGSNQPQHF. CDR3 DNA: TGTGCCAGCAGCGGGAGGATGGGGAGCAATCAGCCCCAGCATTTT.

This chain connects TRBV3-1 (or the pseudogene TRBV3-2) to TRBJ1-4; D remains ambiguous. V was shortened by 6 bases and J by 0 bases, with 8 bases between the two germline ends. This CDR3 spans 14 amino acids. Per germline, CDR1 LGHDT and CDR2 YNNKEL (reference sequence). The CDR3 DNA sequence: TGTGCCAGCAGTCCGACTGCAACTAATGAAAAACTGTTTTTT. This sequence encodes CASSPTATNEKLFF.

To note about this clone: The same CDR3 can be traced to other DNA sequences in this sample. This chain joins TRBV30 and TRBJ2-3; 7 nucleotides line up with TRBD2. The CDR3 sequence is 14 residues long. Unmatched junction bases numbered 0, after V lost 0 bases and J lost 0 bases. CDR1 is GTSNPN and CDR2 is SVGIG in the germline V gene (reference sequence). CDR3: CAWSVLASTDTQYF. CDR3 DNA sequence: TGTGCCTGGAGTGTACTAGCGAGCACAGATACGCAGTATTTT.